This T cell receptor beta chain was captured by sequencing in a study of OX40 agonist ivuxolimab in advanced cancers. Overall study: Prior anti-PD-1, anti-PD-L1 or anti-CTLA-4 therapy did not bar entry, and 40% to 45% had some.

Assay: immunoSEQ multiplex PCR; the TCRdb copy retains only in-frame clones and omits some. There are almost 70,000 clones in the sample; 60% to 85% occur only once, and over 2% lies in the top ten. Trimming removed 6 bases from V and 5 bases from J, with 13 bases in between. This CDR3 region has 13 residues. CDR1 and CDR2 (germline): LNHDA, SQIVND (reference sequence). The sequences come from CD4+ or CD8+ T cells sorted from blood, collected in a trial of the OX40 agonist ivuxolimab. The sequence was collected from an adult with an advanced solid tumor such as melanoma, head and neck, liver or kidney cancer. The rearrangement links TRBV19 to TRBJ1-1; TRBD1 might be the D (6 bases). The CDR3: CASRGGAETEAFF. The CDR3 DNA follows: TGTGCCAGTAGGGGGGGCGCGGAAACTGAAGCTTTCTTT.